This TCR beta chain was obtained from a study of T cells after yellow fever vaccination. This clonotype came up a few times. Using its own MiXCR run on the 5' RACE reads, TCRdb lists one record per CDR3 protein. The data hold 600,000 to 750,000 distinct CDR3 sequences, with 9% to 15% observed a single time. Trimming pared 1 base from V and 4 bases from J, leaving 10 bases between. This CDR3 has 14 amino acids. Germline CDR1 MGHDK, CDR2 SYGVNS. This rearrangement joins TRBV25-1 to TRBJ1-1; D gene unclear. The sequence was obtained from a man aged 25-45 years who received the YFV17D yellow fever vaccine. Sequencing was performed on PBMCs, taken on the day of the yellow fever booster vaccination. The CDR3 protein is CASSESTSFTEAFF. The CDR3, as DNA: TGTGCCAGCAGTGAATCGACGTCTTTCACTGAAGCTTTCTTT.